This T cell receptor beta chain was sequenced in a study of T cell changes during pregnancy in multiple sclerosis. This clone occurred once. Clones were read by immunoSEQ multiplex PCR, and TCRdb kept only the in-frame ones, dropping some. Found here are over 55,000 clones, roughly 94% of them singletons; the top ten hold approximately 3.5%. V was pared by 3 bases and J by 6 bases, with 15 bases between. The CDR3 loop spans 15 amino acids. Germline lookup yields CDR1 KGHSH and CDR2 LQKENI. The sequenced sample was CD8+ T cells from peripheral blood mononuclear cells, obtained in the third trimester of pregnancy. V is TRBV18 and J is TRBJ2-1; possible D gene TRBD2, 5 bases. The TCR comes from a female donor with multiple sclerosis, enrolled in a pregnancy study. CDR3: CASSPRRTAANEQFF. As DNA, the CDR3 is TGTGCCAGCTCACCCCGGCGGACTGCGGCCAATGAGCAGTTCTTC.